Below are 23 T cell receptor beta chains sequenced from a single sample in a study of CXCR3-negative and CXCR3-positive naive CD8 T cells. UMI-labeled 5' RACE TRB cDNA libraries were prepared from the cells. TCRdb reprocessed the 5' RACE reads, keeping one entry per CDR3 protein, no DNA. The specimen's table records tens of thousands of distinct CDR3 sequences. Sequencing used naive CXCR3- CD8+ T cells from blood. Subset: CD45RO-CCR7+CD27+CD95- naive CD8+ T cells lacking CXCR3 (TNR3-). The receptors originated from a human donor in good health. Some clones in this sample may be carry-over from other donors' samples.

The J gene is TRBJ2-2, the V gene TRBV20-1; TCRdb picks TRBD2, but there is no DNA to check that call. Germline V lookup: CDR1 DFQATT, CDR2 SNEGSKA (reference sequence). The CDR3 runs to 16 residues. The chain's CDR3 is CSARDLAGGETGELFF.

The genes are TRBV5-1 and TRBJ1-4; the D gene TCRdb calls, TRBD1, cannot be checked with no DNA. The CDR3 has 15 residues. Germline CDR1 reads SGHRS; CDR2 reads YFSETQ. The CDR3: CASSFGQGGREKLFF. Using reference TRBV5-1 and TRBJ1-4 for the parts outside the CDR3, the full variable domain is KAGVTQTPRYLIKTRGQQVTLSCSPISGHRSVSWYQQTPGQGLQFLFEYFSETQRNKGNFPGRFSGRQFSNSRSEMNVSTLELGDSALYLCASSFGQGGREKLFFGSGTQLSVL.

The V and J genes are TRBV29-1 and TRBJ2-5; there is no DNA to check the TCRdb D call of TRBD1. The CDR3 loop spans 11 amino acids. Per the germline V gene, CDR1 is SQVTM and CDR2 is ANQGSEA. The CDR3 sequence is CSAGGQETQYF.

The chain joins TRBV7-2 to TRBJ1-1; TCRdb gives TRBD1 as the D gene, but with no DNA this cannot be confirmed. This CDR3 has 17 amino acids. Germline loops: CDR1 SGHTA, CDR2 FQGNSA. The CDR3 is CASSLGQGRYFNTEAFF.

The V call is TRBV7-2, the J call TRBJ2-1. CDR3 size: 15 residues. Germline V gene data show CDR1 as SGHTA and CDR2 as FQGNSA. The CDR3 is CASRPTAETYNEQFF.

This chain links TRBV6-5 with TRBJ1-5. This CDR3 has 15 amino acids. Germline-derived CDR1 and CDR2 are MNHEY and SVGAGI. The CDR3 region is CASTVSITSNQPQHF.

The chain uses TRBV23-1 and TRBJ2-3; TCRdb picks TRBD1, but there is no DNA to check that call. TRBV23-1 is recorded as an ORF, its role being uncertain. The CDR3 sequence is 15 residues long. CDR3 sequence reads: CASGSMAGPRDTQYF.

The chain has TRBV28 and TRBJ1-4; TCRdb designates TRBD1, a call that cannot be tested without DNA. CDR1 and CDR2 from the germline V gene are MDHEN and SYDVKM. The CDR3 contains 16 residues. CDR3: CASSLTGPGTNEKLFF.

The CDR3 spells CASSVEGGNYEQYF. The chain joins TRBV9 to TRBJ2-7; TCRdb names TRBD1, which stays unverified in the absence of DNA. Germline V gene lookup returns CDR1 SGDLS and CDR2 YYNGEE. The length of the CDR3 is 14 residues.

The V gene is TRBV7-9, the J gene TRBJ2-6. Germline V gene data show CDR1 as SEHNR and CDR2 as FQNEAQ (reference sequence). The CDR3 has 16 amino acids. Here the CDR3 reads CASSSDGYSGANVLTF.

The rearrangement links TRBV24-1 to TRBJ2-5. Germline lookup yields CDR1 KGHDR and CDR2 SFDVKD. This CDR3 spans 13 amino acids. The CDR3 loop is CATSGGFDETQYF.

The V call is TRBV7-9, the J call TRBJ1-2; with no DNA, the TCRdb D assignment of TRBD1 cannot be verified. CDR1 and CDR2 (germline): SEHNR, FQNEAQ (reference sequence). This CDR3 has 16 residues. CDR3 sequence reads: CASSGPAGQAPYGYTF.

The CDR3 loop reads CSAPPSGVISYNEQFF. This chain links TRBV20-1 with TRBJ2-1; TCRdb calls TRBD1, which cannot be checked without DNA. There are 16 residues in the CDR3. In germline, CDR1 is DFQATT, CDR2 SNEGSKA (reference sequence).

The V call is TRBV20-1, the J call TRBJ2-1; no DNA is available, so the TRBD2 call from TCRdb remains unchecked. Germline values: CDR1 DFQATT, CDR2 SNEGSKA (reference sequence). CDR3 length equals 15 residues. The CDR3 here is CSATLGLATANEQFF.

The chain employs TRBV7-9 and TRBJ1-1; the D call from TCRdb, TRBD1, cannot be confirmed without DNA. This CDR3 has 13 residues. The V gene's germline CDR1 is SEHNR and CDR2 FQNEAQ (reference sequence). The chain's CDR3 is CASSLGQGTEAFF.

This clonotype is called medium-sized (0.01 to 0.1%) based on its frequency. The chain is built from TRBV12-3 or TRBV12-4 and TRBJ1-6; TCRdb proposes TRBD1, but this gene call is untestable without DNA. The CDR3 contains 13 residues. CDR3 residues: CASSQLQVKPLHF.

V gene TRBV7-9 combines with J gene TRBJ1-3. Germline V gene data show CDR1 as SEHNR and CDR2 as FQNEAQ (reference sequence). This CDR3 comprises 14 residues. CDR3 loop: CASSPVRSGNTIYF.

The rearrangement joins TRBV29-1 to TRBJ2-1; TCRdb designates TRBD2, a call that cannot be tested without DNA. CDR3 length equals 15 residues. Germline V gene sequence: CDR1 SQVTM, CDR2 ANQGSEA. This CDR3 is CSVEEREGPDNEQFF.

The genes are TRBV20-1 and TRBJ2-7; TCRdb calls TRBD1, which cannot be checked without DNA. The V gene's germline CDR1 is DFQATT and CDR2 SNEGSKA (reference sequence). This CDR3 region has 14 residues. This CDR3 is CSARDAGQGYEQYF.

The chain recombines TRBV7-9 with TRBJ1-4; TCRdb calls TRBD1, which cannot be checked without DNA. Germline V gives CDR1 SEHNR, CDR2 FQNEAQ (reference sequence). This CDR3 region has 15 residues. CDR3 residues: CASSPGTAEDEKLFF.

J is TRBJ2-1 and V is TRBV7-2. This CDR3 spans 11 amino acids. CDR1 and CDR2 from the germline V gene are SGHTA and FQGNSA. CDR3 in amino acids: CASSQKDEQFF.

CDR3: CSASGLAENNEQFF. The chain combines TRBV20-1 with TRBJ2-1; the D call of TRBD2 rests on TCRdb alone, since no DNA is present to check it. The CDR3 sequence is 14 residues long. The germline CDR1 and CDR2 sequences are DFQATT and SNEGSKA (reference sequence).

The chain carries TRBV28 and TRBJ1-1; the D gene TCRdb calls, TRBD1, cannot be checked with no DNA. The CDR3 has 14 residues. Germline loops: CDR1 MDHEN, CDR2 SYDVKM. The CDR3: CASRHQGGGTEAFF.